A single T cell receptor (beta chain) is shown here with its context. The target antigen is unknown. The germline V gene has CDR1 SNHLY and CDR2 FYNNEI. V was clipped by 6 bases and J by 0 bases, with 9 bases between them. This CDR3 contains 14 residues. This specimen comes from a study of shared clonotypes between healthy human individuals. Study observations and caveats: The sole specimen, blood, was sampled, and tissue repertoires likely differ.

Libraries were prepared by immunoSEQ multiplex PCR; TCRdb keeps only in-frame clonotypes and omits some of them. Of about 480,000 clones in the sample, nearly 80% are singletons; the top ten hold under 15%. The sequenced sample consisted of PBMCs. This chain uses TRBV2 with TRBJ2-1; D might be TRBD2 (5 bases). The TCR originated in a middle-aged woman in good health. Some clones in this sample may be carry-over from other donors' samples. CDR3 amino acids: CASRRAASYNEQFF. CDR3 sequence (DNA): TGTGCCAGCAGGCGGGCCGCCTCCTACAATGAGCAGTTCTTC.